This T cell receptor beta chain is drawn from a study of shared clonotypes between healthy human individuals. Study-wide results and caveats: Non-shared clonotypes were found to have lower generation probabilities than the clonotypes that were shared by all four of the sorted-subset donors. Large sequencing depth failed to make sorted-subset sequencing complete, rarefaction showed.

Among the donors, all were Caucasian adults who lived in Nashville, Tennessee. The CDR3 is 17 residues long. In germline, CDR1 is MGHRA, CDR2 YSYEKL. Trimming removed 1 base from V and 5 bases from J, with 17 bases in between. This clone has only one observation. What it recognizes is unknown. In the original processing: ImmunoSEQ junction-only sequences lacked quality scores, so their filtering differed. Generated by immunoSEQ multiplex PCR, the TCRdb table keeps only in-frame clones and is missing some. Clone size and V and J calls were adopted from that table, with D and trimming inferred from the DNA. The sample lists about 330,000 clones; 74% were seen once.

Sequencing was done on a sample of memory CD4+ T cells sorted from blood. Described subset: CD45RA-negative fraction. The source is a man aged 30 to 39 in good health. The gene calls are TRBV4-1 and TRBJ2-2; unclear D gene. CDR3 loop: CASSQADFGLTTGELFF. In nucleotides, the CDR3 is TGCGCCAGCAGCCAAGCCGACTTCGGGTTAACTACCGGGGAGCTGTTTTTT.